This entry concerns a single TCR beta chain. Antigen specificity is unknown. The sample belongs to a study of cytotoxic CD8 clonotypes in ibrutinib-treated CLL. Turning to the study itself: The patient breakdown showed 10 to 12 relapsed/refractory and some 16 treatment-naive cases, with about 17 IGHV unmutated.

Method: immunoSEQ multiplex PCR; TCRdb's copy keeps in-frame clones and lacks some. The top ten clones hold roughly 13% of a sample with about 49,000 clones, about 70% of them seen once. Study-level points and caveats: At ibrutinib response, clonality increased, and at progression it declined back toward baseline. Clonality measured at baseline exceeded age-matched healthy donors, tracking circulating CD8+ T-cell counts.

The CDR3 contains 19 residues. The authors obtained roughly 1.8 micrograms of genomic DNA from cryopreserved PBMCs for TCR beta libraries. The source is a human donor with chronic lymphocytic leukemia. J is TRBJ1-5 and V is TRBV21-1; the tabulated D call, TRBD1, remains unverified against the DNA. TRBV21-1 is a listed pseudogene. Sequences were derived from PBMCs, sampled after 12 months of ibrutinib treatment. The CDR3 nucleotides are TGTGCCAGCAGCAAAGAGGGTTCAACAGGGCCCTCGGATAATCAGCCCCAGCATTTT. Amino acids: CASSKEGSTGPSDNQPQHF.